A selection of T cell receptor beta chains follows, all from one sample in a study of a mutant IDH1 vaccine in newly diagnosed glioma. For these receptors, no antigen is known. Clones were read by immunoSEQ multiplex PCR, and TCRdb kept only the in-frame ones, dropping some. The sample comprises some 50,000 clones, approximately 92% of which are singletons, and about 2.3% rests with the top ten. The sequenced sample was PBMCs, obtained from a glioma patient whose treatment included an IDH1 peptide vaccine. These receptors were collected from a man in his forties or fifties with glioma. The CDR3 runs from the conserved cysteine through the conserved F or W. Each record gives: clone size, J gene, D gene, V gene, CDR3 protein, CDR3 DNA. D genes are given only for firm matches. Clone size is not always given. Where it is, it says once, few, many or a class for expanded clones.

>-|TRBJ2-5|TRBD2|TRBV9
CASSGPLELAGRETQYF
TGTGCCAGCAGCGGCCCCCTGGAACTAGCGGGGAGGGAGACCCAGTACTTC
>-|TRBJ2-1|TRBD2|TRBV4-2
CASSPAGLAGGGDEQFF
TGTGCCAGCAGCCCGGCGGGACTAGCGGGAGGAGGAGATGAGCAGTTCTTC
>-|TRBJ1-5|-|TRBV2
CASGRVGQPQHF
TGTGCCAGCGGGCGCGTTGGGCAGCCCCAGCATTTT
>-|TRBJ2-7|TRBD1|TRBV5-1
CASSHPGQGALVYF
TGCGCCAGCAGCCATCCGGGACAGGGGGCTTTGGTGTACTTC
>-|TRBJ2-1|-|TRBV19
CASKASPTYNEQFF
TGTGCCAGTAAAGCTAGCCCGACCTACAATGAGCAGTTCTTC
>-|TRBJ2-2|TRBD2|TRBV5-1
CASSLGLAGSTGELFF
TGCGCCAGCAGCTTGGGACTAGCGGGGTCCACCGGGGAGCTGTTTTTT
>-|TRBJ2-2|-|TRBV4-3
CASSHSVVDRAGELFF
TGCGCCAGCAGCCACTCAGTAGTTGATAGGGCCGGGGAGCTGTTTTTT
>once|TRBJ1-5|TRBD1|TRBV4-3
CASSQGQGEQPQHF
TGCGCCAGCAGCCAAGGACAGGGCGAACAGCCCCAGCATTTT
>-|TRBJ2-7|TRBD1|TRBV28
CASSVDRGPYEQYF
TGTGCCAGCAGTGTCGACAGGGGGCCCTACGAGCAGTACTTC
>few|TRBJ1-5|-|TRBV2
CASSPSGRSNQPQHF
TGTGCCAGCAGTCCGTCGGGCAGATCCAATCAGCCCCAGCATTTT
>-|TRBJ2-5|-|TRBV4-3
CASSQEGYPGLLGTQYF
TGCGCCAGCAGCCAAGAGGGGTATCCAGGGCTCCTTGGTACCCAGTACTTC
>-|TRBJ2-6|-|TRBV2
CASSFGTGASGANVLTF
TGTGCCAGCAGTTTTGGCACAGGAGCCTCTGGGGCCAACGTCCTGACTTTC
>-|TRBJ1-4|-|TRBV14
CASSQDDPLGYWGDEKLFF
TGTGCCAGCAGCCAAGATGATCCGTTGGGCTACTGGGGAGATGAAAAACTGTTTTTT
>-|TRBJ2-6|TRBD1|TRBV5-1
CASSLAGTAGANVLTF
TGCGCCAGCAGCTTGGCTGGGACAGCTGGGGCCAACGTCCTGACTTTC
>-|TRBJ2-7|TRBD1|TRBV29-1
CSVAARTGGQEQYF
TGCAGCGTTGCTGCCCGGACAGGGGGCCAGGAGCAGTACTTC
>-|TRBJ2-1|TRBD2|TRBV7-8
CASSWLAGGEQFF
TGTGCCAGCAGCTGGCTAGCGGGAGGTGAGCAGTTCTTC
>-|TRBJ1-5|-|TRBV28
CASSRMRRSGGNQPQHF
TGTGCCAGCAGTCGAATGAGGAGGTCCGGTGGCAATCAGCCCCAGCATTTT
>-|TRBJ2-3|-|TRBV9
CASSVLKSTDTQYF
TGTGCCAGCAGCGTTTTAAAGTCCACAGATACGCAGTATTTT
>-|TRBJ1-2|-|TRBV27
CARRRGYSYGYTF
TGTGCCAGACGACGGGGGTATAGCTATGGCTACACCTTC
>-|TRBJ2-5|TRBD2|TRBV6-4
CASSPTGGGRTTQYF
TGTGCCAGCAGTCCGACCGGGGGGGGGCGGACGACCCAGTACTTC
>-|TRBJ1-4|-|TRBV2
CASEAPSNEKLFF
TGTGCCAGCGAAGCGCCCTCTAATGAAAAACTGTTTTTT
>-|TRBJ1-5|-|TRBV7-2
CASSLYSSNQPQHF
TGTGCCAGCAGCTTATACAGTAGCAATCAGCCCCAGCATTTT
>-|TRBJ2-6|-|TRBV9
CASSVGLGSRGSGANVLTF
TGTGCCAGCAGCGTAGGGTTGGGGTCCAGAGGCTCTGGGGCCAACGTCCTGACTTTC
>-|TRBJ1-2|-|TRBV4-1
CASSQEGAIANYGYTF
TGCGCCAGCAGCCAAGAGGGTGCTATTGCTAACTATGGCTACACCTTC
>-|TRBJ2-2|TRBD2|TRBV7-2
CASSPTSGGDTGELFF
TGTGCCAGCAGCCCGACTAGCGGGGGGGATACCGGGGAGCTGTTTTTT
>-|TRBJ2-5|TRBD1|TRBV27
CASSLGPTGSHETQYF
TGTGCCAGCAGTTTAGGGCCGACAGGGTCCCACGAGACCCAGTACTTC
>-|TRBJ1-2|TRBD1|TRBV6-6
CASSLEWQGADGYTF
TGTGCCAGCAGTCTAGAGTGGCAGGGGGCGGATGGCTACACCTTC
>once|TRBJ2-3|-|TRBV25-1
CASSWSDTQYF
TGTGCCAGCAGTTGGTCAGATACGCAGTATTTT
>-|TRBJ2-1|-|TRBV2
CASSEATYNEQFF
TGTGCCAGCAGTGAGGCTACCTACAATGAGCAGTTCTTC
>-|TRBJ2-5|TRBD1|TRBV9
CASSVGRGRGETQYF
TGTGCCAGCAGCGTTGGAAGGGGGCGCGGAGAGACCCAGTACTTC
>-|TRBJ1-1|-|TRBV12-5
CASGLGSTEAFF
TGTGCTAGTGGTCTGGGAAGCACTGAAGCTTTCTTT
>-|TRBJ2-7|TRBD2|TRBV10-3
CAIRTSGVNYEQYF
TGTGCCATCAGAACTAGCGGGGTGAATTACGAGCAGTACTTC
>-|TRBJ1-1|-|TRBV28
CASRITGNTEAFF
TGTGCCAGCAGGATCACAGGGAACACTGAAGCTTTCTTT
>-|TRBJ1-4|TRBD1|TRBV5-6
CASSLAKMTGGGEKLFF
TGTGCCAGCAGCCTCGCTAAAATGACAGGGGGGGGTGAAAAACTGTTTTTT
>-|TRBJ1-1|TRBD1|TRBV19
CASSSSTGGVRQTEAFF
TGTGCCAGTAGTTCATCGACAGGGGGAGTCAGACAGACTGAAGCTTTCTTT
>-|TRBJ1-3|-|TRBV7-2
CASSLSYTGNTIYF
TGTGCCAGCAGCTTATCATATACTGGAAACACCATATATTTT
>-|TRBJ1-1|-|TRBV10-3
CAISEMAARGRVNTEAFF
TGTGCCATCAGTGAGATGGCGGCTAGGGGAAGGGTGAACACTGAAGCTTTCTTT
>-|TRBJ2-5|-|TRBV12-1
CASSPSSGGLGETQYF
TGTGCCAGCAGCCCCTCTAGCGGGGGGTTAGGAGAGACCCAGTACTTC
>-|TRBJ1-1|TRBD1|TRBV10-2
CASSKGQALEAFF
TGCGCCAGCAGTAAAGGACAGGCCCTCGAAGCTTTCTTT
>-|TRBJ2-7|-|TRBV19
CASSGTGFGVSEQYF
TGTGCCAGTAGTGGCACAGGGTTCGGGGTCAGCGAGCAGTACTTC
>-|TRBJ1-5|-|TRBV6-4
CAGGGTWYSNQPQHF
TGTGCCGGCGGAGGAACGTGGTATAGCAATCAGCCCCAGCATTTT
>-|TRBJ2-7|TRBD1|TRBV6-5
CASSYAGDSLYEQYF
TGTGCCAGCAGTTACGCCGGGGACAGCCTATACGAGCAGTACTTC
>-|TRBJ1-5|-|TRBV30
CAWSRTDFAGLNQPQHF
TGTGCCTGGAGTCGCACGGATTTTGCGGGGCTCAATCAGCCCCAGCATTTT
>-|TRBJ2-5|-|TRBV7-2
CASSLALTGETQYF
TGTGCCAGCAGCTTAGCCCTAACAGGGGAGACCCAGTACTTC
>-|TRBJ2-7|-|TRBV19
CASAGGTGSYEQYF
TGTGCCAGTGCGGGGGGGACAGGTTCCTACGAGCAGTACTTC
>-|TRBJ2-7|TRBD1|TRBV5-4
CASSKGQGAYEQYF
TGTGCCAGCAGCAAGGGACAGGGAGCCTACGAGCAGTACTTC
>-|TRBJ2-7|-|TRBV9
CASSPFEGFEQYF
TGTGCCAGCAGCCCCTTCGAGGGTTTCGAGCAGTACTTC
>-|TRBJ2-3|-|TRBV7-9
CASSFDTDTQYF
TGTGCCAGCAGCTTCGACACAGATACGCAGTATTTT
>-|TRBJ2-7|-|TRBV15
CATSRIRDTVREQYF
TGTGCCACCAGCCGAATCCGGGATACCGTACGTGAGCAGTACTTC
>-|TRBJ2-7|-|TRBV7-7
CASSLGGTVSRRATIYEQYF
TGTGCTAGCAGCTTAGGCGGGACGGTCAGTCGGCGGGCAACTATATACGAGCAGTACTTC
>-|TRBJ2-3|TRBD2|TRBV9
CASSVGSGTDTQYF
TGTGCCAGCAGCGTTGGTAGCGGGACAGATACGCAGTATTTT
>-|TRBJ1-1|-|TRBV7-2
CASRVPGPNTEAFF
TGTGCCAGCAGAGTGCCGGGACCGAACACTGAAGCTTTCTTT
>-|TRBJ2-3|-|TRBV19
CASTDGRSTDTQYF
TGTGCCAGCACAGACGGACGGAGCACAGATACGCAGTATTTT